The next 2 T cell receptor beta chains were all read from a single sample in a study of siplizumab effects on memory and regulatory T cells (dated by TCRdb to the late 2010s). The protocol used for the library was the immunoSEQ multiplex PCR assay. Drawn from immuneACCESS, this table holds only the in-frame rearrangements with V and J called that TCRdb kept. Clones are partly lost; checked studies trace under half to an unresolved V gene and leave the rest unexplained. The sample yields about 56,000 clones; 95% to 98% were counted once. The top ten hold 0.9% to 1.2% of the sample. Sequencing was performed on naive CD8+ T cells sorted from blood. The meaning of the sample's cell subset or site label: unstimulated naive T cells. The receptors derive from a human donor in good health.

The chain joins TRBV9 to TRBJ2-1, with 10 nucleotides matching TRBD2. Trimming at V came to 3 bases and at J to 1 base, leaving 10 bases not matched to a gene. CDR1 and CDR2 from the germline V gene are SGDLS and YYNGEE. The CDR3 consists of 18 residues. The CDR3 region is CASSADGGLATSYNEQFF. DNA of the CDR3: TGTGCCAGCAGCGCAGATGGGGGACTAGCGACTTCCTACAATGAGCAGTTCTTC.

The chain carries TRBV6-5 and TRBJ2-1; D may correspond to TRBD1 or TRBD2 (7 bases each). Trimming took 4 bases from V and 3 from J, leaving 13 bases between them. Germline V gene data show CDR1 as MNHEY and CDR2 as SVGAGI. This CDR3 region has 15 residues. The CDR3 nucleotides read TGTGCCAGCAGTTTCGACAGGGACTACTACAATGAGCAGTTCTTC. Residues: CASSFDRDYYNEQFF.